A few counts support the clone carrying this TCR beta chain. The source of the sample is a study of blood T cell repertoires in COVID-19. Sequenced by immunoSEQ multiplex PCR; TCRdb stores in-frame clones only, minus some. Of about 350,000 clones listed, approximately 89% are singletons. The V gene end was trimmed by 3 bases and the J gene end by 2 bases; junction bases not matched to a gene: 6. The CDR3 runs 15 residues. CDR1 and CDR2 (germline): ENHRY, SYGVKD. The V and J genes are TRBV10-3 and TRBJ2-7, with 8 positions matching TRBD2. The clonotype comes from a woman aged 55-70 years with COVID-19, enrolled during active disease. Sequenced sample: peripheral blood. CDR3 residues: CAISEGTSGTYEQYF. The CDR3 nucleotides read TGTGCCATCAGTGAAGGTACTAGCGGAACCTACGAGCAGTACTTC.